This TCR beta chain originates from a study of CD8 T cells in ankylosing spondylitis. This clonotype was observed at least ten times. Using its own MiXCR run on the 5' RACE reads, TCRdb lists one record per CDR3 protein. Of a few hundred thousand distinct CDR3 sequences detected, roughly a tenth appear once; the ten largest clones hold roughly a fifth. The V end was cut by 0 bases, the J end by 2 bases, with 15 bases between. Germline V lookup: CDR1 DFQATT, CDR2 SNEGSKA (reference sequence). The CDR3 sequence is 16 residues long. The V and J genes are TRBV20-1 and TRBJ2-3; D unresolved. The TCR sequence derives from a male donor with ankylosing spondylitis or in good health (not recorded which). Input material: blood, either unsorted or a sorted T cell fraction (not recorded which). CDR3 coding DNA: TGCAGTGCTAGAGATTATCGGCTCCTCAACACAGATACGCAGTATTTT. Encoded protein: CSARDYRLLNTDTQYF.